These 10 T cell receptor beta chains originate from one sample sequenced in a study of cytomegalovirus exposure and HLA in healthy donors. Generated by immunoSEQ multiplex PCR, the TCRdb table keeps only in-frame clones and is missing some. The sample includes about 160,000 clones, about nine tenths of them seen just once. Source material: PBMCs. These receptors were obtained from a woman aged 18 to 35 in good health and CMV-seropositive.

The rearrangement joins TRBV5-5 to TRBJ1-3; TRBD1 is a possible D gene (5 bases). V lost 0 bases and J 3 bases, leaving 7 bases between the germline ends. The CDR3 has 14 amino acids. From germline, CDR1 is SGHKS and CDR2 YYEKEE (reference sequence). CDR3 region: CASSLGTFGNTIYF. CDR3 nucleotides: TGTGCCAGCAGCTTGGGGACATTTGGAAACACCATATATTTT.

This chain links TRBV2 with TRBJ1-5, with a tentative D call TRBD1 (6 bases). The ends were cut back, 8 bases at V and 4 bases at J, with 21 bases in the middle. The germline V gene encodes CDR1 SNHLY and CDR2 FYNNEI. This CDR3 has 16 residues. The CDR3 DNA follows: TGTGCCAGCTCTTTGGTTAGGACAGAAAATAATCAGCCCCAGCATTTT. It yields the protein CASSLVRTENNQPQHF.

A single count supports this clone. The CDR3 loop is CAISESSGRTGYEQYF. The CDR3 nucleotides read TGTGCCATCAGTGAGTCAAGCGGGAGAACCGGGTACGAGCAGTACTTC. The chain recombines TRBV10-3 with TRBJ2-7; the match to TRBD2 covers 8 bases. Germline V lookup: CDR1 ENHRY, CDR2 SYGVKD. The CDR3 is made up of 16 amino acids. The junction had 8 bases not matched to a gene; V was cut back by 0 bases and J by 4 bases.

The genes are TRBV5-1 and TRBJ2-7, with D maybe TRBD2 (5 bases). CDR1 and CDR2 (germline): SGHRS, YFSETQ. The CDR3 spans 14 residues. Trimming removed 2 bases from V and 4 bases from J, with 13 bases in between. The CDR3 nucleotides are TGCGCCAGCAGCTTTTCGGACGGGATATACGAGCAGTACTTC. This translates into CASSFSDGIYEQYF.

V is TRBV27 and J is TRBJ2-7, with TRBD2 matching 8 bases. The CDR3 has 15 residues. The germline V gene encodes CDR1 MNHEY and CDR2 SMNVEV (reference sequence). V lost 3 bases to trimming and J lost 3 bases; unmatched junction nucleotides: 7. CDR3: CASSLGNSGSYEQYF. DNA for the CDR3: TGTGCCAGCAGTTTGGGTAACAGCGGGAGCTACGAGCAGTACTTC.

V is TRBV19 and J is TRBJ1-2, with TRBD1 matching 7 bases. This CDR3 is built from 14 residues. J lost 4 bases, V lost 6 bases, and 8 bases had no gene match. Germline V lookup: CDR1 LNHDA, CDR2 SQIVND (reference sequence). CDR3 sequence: CASSTQRTGYGYTF. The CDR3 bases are TGTGCCAGTAGCACCCAGAGGACAGGCTATGGCTACACCTTC.

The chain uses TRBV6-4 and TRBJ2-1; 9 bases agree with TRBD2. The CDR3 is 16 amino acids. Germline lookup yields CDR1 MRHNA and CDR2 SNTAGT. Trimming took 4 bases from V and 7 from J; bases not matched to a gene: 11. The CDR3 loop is CASSARGLASGNEQFF. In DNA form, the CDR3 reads TGTGCCAGCAGTGCAAGGGGACTAGCCAGCGGGAATGAGCAGTTCTTC.

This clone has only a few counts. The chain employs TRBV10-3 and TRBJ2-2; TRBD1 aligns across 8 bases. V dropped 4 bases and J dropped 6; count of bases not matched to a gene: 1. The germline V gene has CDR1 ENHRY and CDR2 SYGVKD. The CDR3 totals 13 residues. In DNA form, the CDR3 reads TGTGCCATCAGTGGGACAGGGTCCGGGGAGCTGTTTTTT. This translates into CAISGTGSGELFF.

CDR3 coding DNA: TGTGCCAGCAGTGGGTGGGAGGGGGAAGGAGAGACCCAGTACTTC. Translating it yields CASSGWEGEGETQYF. V and J are TRBV2 and TRBJ2-5, with D perhaps matching TRBD2 (7 bases). Germline V lookup: CDR1 SNHLY, CDR2 FYNNEI. This CDR3 is built from 15 residues. Deletions cut 4 bases from V and 4 bases from J, with 16 bases between.

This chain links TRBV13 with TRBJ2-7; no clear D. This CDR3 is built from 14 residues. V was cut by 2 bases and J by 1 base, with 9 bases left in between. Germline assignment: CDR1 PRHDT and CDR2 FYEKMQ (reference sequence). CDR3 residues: CASSLSLRSYEQYF. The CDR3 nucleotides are TGTGCCAGCAGCTTATCTTTGCGGTCCTACGAGCAGTACTTC.